The 26 T cell receptor beta chains below come from one sample, sequenced in a study of cytomegalovirus exposure and HLA in healthy donors. PCR used 60 Vbeta primers and 13 Jbeta primers. Profiled with immunoSEQ multiplex PCR; TCRdb holds only in-frame clones, not every one. Here the sample spans about 130,000 clones, around four fifths being singletons. Sequencing was carried out using PBMCs. These receptors originate from a middle-aged woman in good health and CMV-seropositive.

The chain employs TRBV25-1 and TRBJ1-2; the D is unclear. This CDR3 comprises 15 residues. The V end was cut by 3 bases, the J end by 8 bases, with 19 bases between. CDR1 is MGHDK, CDR2 SYGVNS, per germline. CDR3: CASSDGAGSREGYTF. In DNA, the CDR3 is TGTGCCAGCAGTGATGGTGCAGGTTCGCGGGAAGGCTACACCTTC.

The chain recombines TRBV30 with TRBJ2-1; perhaps TRBD2 as D (5 bases). This CDR3 has 14 amino acids. CDR1 and CDR2 (germline): GTSNPN, SVGIG (reference sequence). Trimming stripped 4 bases from V and 4 bases from J, with 14 bases between. For the CDR3, the DNA is TGTGCCTGGATGAATCCGGAGGAGTACAATGAGCAGTTCTTC. Protein: CAWMNPEEYNEQFF.

In this sample, this clone turned up a few times. The CDR3 sequence: CASSPRGPTSSYNEQFF. The CDR3 nucleotides are TGCGCCAGCAGCCCTCGAGGGCCGACGAGCTCCTACAATGAGCAGTTCTTC. The genes are TRBV5-1 and TRBJ2-1; tentatively, D is TRBD2 (5 bases). The germline gives CDR1 SGHRS, CDR2 YFSETQ. Trimming left V 4 bases short and J 0 bases short, with 17 bases between. The CDR3 is 17 amino acids.

This clone was counted once. V usage is TRBV2 and J usage is TRBJ2-7; weak D call: TRBD2 (6 bases). Trimming stripped 6 bases from V and 5 bases from J, with 14 bases between. The germline gives CDR1 SNHLY, CDR2 FYNNEI. This CDR3 contains 13 residues. CDR3 in amino acids: CASSAGLTNEQYF. For the CDR3, the DNA is TGTGCCAGCAGCGCGGGACTTACAAACGAGCAGTACTTC. Filled out from reference TRBV2 and TRBJ2-7, the complete variable domain reads EPEVTQTPSHQVTQMGQEVILRCVPISNHLYFYWYRQILGQKVEFLVSFYNNEISEKSEIFDDQFSVERPDGSNFTLKIRSTKLEDSAMYFCASSAGLTNEQYFGPGTRLTVT.

The chain joins TRBV7-2 to TRBJ2-7; the D gene is possibly TRBD1 (6 bases). The germline gives CDR1 SGHTA, CDR2 FQGNSA. The CDR3 covers 14 residues. V lost 7 bases, J lost 3 bases, and 16 bases lay in between. Here the CDR3 DNA reads TGTGCCAGCACTTCAGACAGGTTCAGCTACGAGCAGTACTTC. It is translated as CASTSDRFSYEQYF.

The rearrangement links TRBV7-8 to TRBJ2-1, with 9 bases identical to TRBD2. Trimming removed 1 base from V and 7 bases from J; junction bases left unmatched: 5. The CDR3 covers 15 residues. Germline lookup yields CDR1 SGHVS and CDR2 FQNEAQ. The CDR3 protein is CASSLGGGRDNEQFF. DNA for the CDR3: TGTGCCAGCAGCTTAGGGGGCGGGAGGGATAATGAGCAGTTCTTC.

This clone was counted only a few times. The V gene is TRBV4-1, the J gene TRBJ1-6; a possible D gene is TRBD1 (6 bases). There are 18 residues in the CDR3. The germline V gene has CDR1 MGHRA and CDR2 YSYEKL. Trimming left V 0 bases short and J 0 bases short, with 12 bases between. The CDR3 DNA is TGCGCCAGCAGCCAAGAGGACAGACCCAGCTCCTATAATTCACCCCTCCACTTT. As protein: CASSQEDRPSSYNSPLHF.

The chain recombines TRBV5-5 with TRBJ2-7, with 10 bases fitting TRBD1. The junction had 4 bases not matched to a gene; V was cut back by 6 bases and J by 1 base. Germline values: CDR1 SGHKS, CDR2 YYEKEE (reference sequence). CDR3 length: 14 amino acids. DNA of the CDR3: TGTGCCAGCATACCGGGACAGGGGTCCTACGAGCAGTACTTC. It encodes CASIPGQGSYEQYF.

The chain uses TRBV10-1 and TRBJ2-1; D might be TRBD2 (6 bases). The CDR3 consists of 14 residues. Trimming pared 1 base from V and 8 bases from J, leaving 12 bases between. The V gene's germline CDR1 is WNHNN and CDR2 SYGVQD (reference sequence). The DNA of the CDR3 is TGCGCCAGCAGTGAGTTTCGGGACTCCGATGAGCAGTTCTTC. It translates to CASSEFRDSDEQFF.

The CDR3 region has the DNA TGTGCCAGCCTCGAGACGGGGTCCTACGAGCAGTACTTC. It specifies CASLETGSYEQYF. The rearrangement links TRBV28 to TRBJ2-7, with TRBD2 as a possible D gene (5 bases). Between the trimmed V and J ends, which lost 8 bases and 1 base, there was a span of 12 bases. CDR3 size: 13 residues. Germline loops: CDR1 MDHEN, CDR2 SYDVKM.

The chain links TRBV13 to TRBJ2-5, with 13 bases matching TRBD2. The CDR3 sequence is 16 residues long. The junction had 8 bases not matched to a gene; V was cut back by 5 bases and J by 5 bases. CDR1 PRHDT and CDR2 FYEKMQ come from the germline V gene (reference sequence). The CDR3 region has the DNA TGTGCCAGCAGCCCACGGACTAGCGGGAGAGGGGAGACCCAGTACTTC. Its translation is CASSPRTSGRGETQYF.

This chain links TRBV27 with TRBJ1-1; 9 bases align to TRBD1. Germline CDR1 and CDR2: MNHEY and SMNVEV (reference sequence). The CDR3 spans 15 residues. J gave up 5 bases and V 0 bases, and 4 bases lay outside the gene matches. DNA for the CDR3: TGTGCCAGCAGTTTATCGGGGACAGGGTCAACTGAAGCTTTCTTT. Residues: CASSLSGTGSTEAFF.

The chain combines TRBV4-3 with TRBJ1-2, with D perhaps TRBD1 (6 bases). V lost 5 bases to trimming and J lost 0 bases, with 13 bases between them. The germline V gene has CDR1 LGHNA and CDR2 YSLEER. CDR3 length: 15 amino acids. CDR3 nucleotide sequence: TGCGCCAGCAGCGACACTGACAGGCCTAACTATGGCTACACCTTC. As protein: CASSDTDRPNYGYTF.

This chain joins TRBV11-2 and TRBJ2-2, with unresolved D. From germline, CDR1 is SGHAT and CDR2 FQNNGV. V was shortened by 2 bases and J by 6 bases, with 10 bases between the two germline ends. This CDR3 comprises 14 residues. The CDR3 is CASSLSLPPGELFF. The CDR3 DNA reads as TGTGCCAGCAGCTTATCCCTCCCCCCCGGGGAGCTGTTTTTT. Using reference TRBV11-2 and TRBJ2-2 for the parts outside the CDR3, the full variable domain is EAGVAQSPRYKIIEKRQSVAFWCNPISGHATLYWYQQILGQGPKLLIQFQNNGVVDDSQLPKDRFSAERLKGVDSTLKIQPAKLEDSAVYLCASSLSLPPGELFFGEGSRLTVL.

In its sample, this clone was seen once. The chain carries TRBV6-6 and TRBJ1-3, with 7 bases fitting TRBD1. CDR1 and CDR2 (germline): MNHNY, SVGAGI (reference sequence). V was clipped by 4 bases and J by 0 bases; unmatched bases: 3. This CDR3 region has 15 residues. The CDR3 nucleotides read TGTGCCAGCAGTTCGACAGGGCTCTCTGGAAACACCATATATTTT. Amino acid sequence: CASSSTGLSGNTIYF.

This clone has a single count. The chain recombines TRBV27 with TRBJ2-5, with 13 bases identical to TRBD2. The CDR3 totals 16 residues. Germline V CDR1 and CDR2: MNHEY, SMNVEV (reference sequence). The junction had 14 bases not matched to a gene; V was cut back by 7 bases and J by 9 bases. The CDR3 sequence is CASTSRTSGRAEAQYF. The CDR3 nucleotides read TGTGCCAGCACCTCACGTACTAGCGGGAGGGCCGAGGCCCAGTACTTC.

In this sample, this clone turned up once. The J gene is TRBJ1-3, the V gene TRBV6-5; D uncertain. Trimming shortened V by 2 bases and J by 8 bases, and 4 bases separated the two germline ends. The CDR3 spans 11 residues. Germline V gene lookup returns CDR1 MNHEY and CDR2 SVGAGI. The chain's CDR3 is CASSYGDTIYF. The CDR3 nucleotides are TGTGCCAGCAGTTACGGAGACACCATATATTTT.

The chain links TRBV2 to TRBJ2-1; D gene unclear. Germline V gene lookup returns CDR1 SNHLY and CDR2 FYNNEI. The germline V and J ends were trimmed by 3 bases and 3 bases, with 12 bases remaining between them. The length of the CDR3 is 15 residues. This chain's CDR3 is CASSEVRTHYNEQFF. Here the CDR3 DNA reads TGTGCCAGCAGTGAGGTTAGAACCCACTACAATGAGCAGTTCTTC.

V and J are TRBV18 and TRBJ2-2; D is possibly TRBD2 (5 bases). Trimming took 3 bases from V and 6 from J, leaving 11 bases between them. Per germline, CDR1 KGHSH and CDR2 LQKENI. The CDR3 totals 14 residues. The CDR3: CASSPRPEAGELFF. The DNA of the CDR3 is TGTGCCAGCTCACCGCGACCGGAGGCCGGGGAGCTGTTTTTT.

This clone has just a few counts. V gene TRBV6-5 combines with J gene TRBJ1-1; D not resolved. V shed 0 bases and J shed 0 bases, with 8 bases lying between them. CDR1 is MNHEY, CDR2 SVGAGI, per germline. CDR3 length: 15 amino acids. CDR3 amino acids: CASSYSGSMNTEAFF. In DNA, the CDR3 is TGTGCCAGCAGTTACTCGGGGAGCATGAACACTGAAGCTTTCTTT.

The CDR3 coding sequence is TGTGCCAGCAGCCTCGTGGAGCGGGAGCGCGAGCAGTACTTC. As protein: CASSLVEREREQYF. The gene calls are TRBV11-2 and TRBJ2-7, with 8 bases fitting TRBD2. With 5 bases clipped from V and 6 bases from J, the junction kept 9 bases outside the gene matches. This CDR3 has 14 residues. The V gene's germline CDR1 is SGHAT and CDR2 FQNNGV.

The J gene is TRBJ2-3, the V gene TRBV28; TRBD1 matches at 8 bases. Germline V lookup: CDR1 MDHEN, CDR2 SYDVKM. V trimming: 4 bases; J trimming: 4 bases; junction bases outside the gene matches: 22. CDR3 size: 20 residues. CDR3 coding DNA: TGTGCCAGCAGTTACGTTGGGAGCAGGGGGCAGGTTTTGACCCCAGATACGCAGTATTTT. Protein sequence: CASSYVGSRGQVLTPDTQYF. Full variable domain (missing parts from reference TRBV28 and TRBJ2-3): DVKVTQSSRYLVKRTGEKVFLECVQDMDHENMFWYRQDPGLGLRLIYFSYDVKMKEKGDIPEGYSVSREKKERFSLILESASTNQTSMYLCASSYVGSRGQVLTPDTQYFGPGTRLTVL.

This chain connects TRBV27 to TRBJ2-1; TRBD2 agrees at 12 bases. The ends lost 0 bases at V and 6 bases at J; junction bases unmatched: 3. The CDR3 extends over 16 amino acids. Germline CDR1 reads MNHEY; CDR2 reads SMNVEV (reference sequence). CDR3 bases: TGTGCCAGCAGTTTATCAGGACTAGCGGGATTCAATGAGCAGTTCTTC. Its protein product is CASSLSGLAGFNEQFF.

This clone was counted a single time. This sequence joins TRBV7-6 and TRBJ1-2; 8 bases agree with TRBD1. The junction had 8 bases not matched to a gene; V was cut back by 5 bases and J by 3 bases. CDR3 length: 15 amino acids. CDR1 SGHVS and CDR2 FNYEAQ come from the germline V gene. The DNA of the CDR3 is TGTGCCAGCAGCCCCACAGGGGGGGCGGACTATGGCTACACCTTC. This translates into CASSPTGGADYGYTF.

The rearrangement uses TRBV18 and TRBJ2-7; 7 bases line up with TRBD1. With 3 bases clipped from V and 3 bases from J, the junction kept 5 bases outside the gene matches. This CDR3 comprises 14 residues. Germline assignment: CDR1 KGHSH and CDR2 LQKENI. CDR3 protein: CASSPGTAVYEQYF. Written as DNA, the CDR3 is TGTGCCAGCTCACCGGGGACAGCCGTCTACGAGCAGTACTTC.

The chain is built from TRBV28 and TRBJ2-7; 12 nucleotides line up with TRBD2. V lost 4 bases, J lost 6 bases, and 7 bases stayed unmatched. CDR1 is MDHEN and CDR2 is SYDVKM in the germline V gene. This CDR3 has 15 residues. As DNA, the CDR3 is TGTGCCAGCAGTTCCCGACTAGCGGGAGTTCGCGAGCAGTACTTC. This encodes CASSSRLAGVREQYF.